The source of this TCR beta chain is a study of OX40 agonist ivuxolimab in advanced cancers. Study-level results: Expanded clones tended on average to be more numerous among CD8+ T cells than CD4+. CD4+ and CD8+ blood T cells expanded clonally by week 6 at 0.1 to 3.0 mg/kg.

Data came from immunoSEQ multiplex PCR; TCRdb stores just in-frame clones and leaves some out. This table has some 70,000 clones, roughly 90% appearing once. V lost 3 bases to trimming and J lost 0 bases, with 12 bases between them. The CDR3 consists of 17 residues. Germline-derived CDR1 and CDR2 are MDHEN and SYDVKM. Points on this clone: The target antigen is unknown.

The chain links TRBV28 to TRBJ2-6; possibly TRBD2 for D (6 bases). The source was CD4+ or CD8+ T cells sorted from blood, collected in a trial of the OX40 agonist ivuxolimab. The source is an adult with an advanced solid tumor such as melanoma, head and neck, liver or kidney cancer. The CDR3 nucleotides are TGTGCCAGCAGTTTTCGCGGGATACGCTCTGGGGCCAACGTCCTGACTTTC. This encodes CASSFRGIRSGANVLTF.